The clone carrying this TCR beta chain showed up just a few times. Its antigen is as yet unknown. This sample was taken from a study of T cell responses to AZD1222 COVID-19 vaccine. The data were produced by immunoSEQ multiplex PCR, yet TCRdb's version contains in-frame clones alone and is incomplete. This repertoire shows about 130,000 clones, around 85% found once; its top ten account for 1.5% to 2%. Regarding the study as a whole: Two doses of AZD1222 preceded a rise in Spike-specific TCR breadth and depth.

Source: peripheral blood, taken on day 0 of AZD1222 vaccination. The clonotype comes from an adult in good health.

CDR3 loop: CASSKGIFKTSGNTGELFF. CDR3 bases: TGCGCCAGCAGCAAAGGAATATTCAAGACTAGCGGAAACACCGGGGAGCTGTTTTTT. The rearrangement joins TRBV5-1 to TRBJ2-2; 9 positions agree with TRBD2. Unmatched junction bases numbered 15, after V lost 4 bases and J lost 2 bases. CDR1 is SGHRS and CDR2 is YFSETQ in the germline V gene. This CDR3 is built from 19 residues.